This T cell receptor beta chain was sequenced during a study of cytomegalovirus exposure and HLA in healthy donors. Points from the study as a whole: Researchers catalogued some 160 TCR beta chains as cytomegalovirus-associated.

Note on this clone: The antigen remains unidentified.

The data were produced by immunoSEQ multiplex PCR, yet TCRdb's version contains in-frame clones alone and is incomplete. The sample contains about 120,000 clones, 85% to 90% of which appear only once. This sequence was found in a woman aged 18-29 years in good health and CMV-seropositive. The sample comprised PBMCs.

The CDR3 bases are TGTGCCAGCAGCCCGCTGGGGAGCTACGAGCAGTACTTC. Translating it yields CASSPLGSYEQYF. V gene TRBV7-8 combines with J gene TRBJ2-7, with a tentative D call TRBD2 (5 bases). Germline V gene lookup returns CDR1 SGHVS and CDR2 FQNEAQ. The CDR3 sequence is 13 residues long. Trimming left V 5 bases short and J 3 bases short, with 11 bases between.